This is a list of T cell receptor beta chains from one sample in a study of shared clonotypes between healthy human individuals. TCRdb's table, derived via immunoSEQ multiplex PCR, lists solely in-frame clones and lacks some. The repertoire holds approximately 2,300,000 clones, with under 95% as singletons. Sequencing was carried out using naive CD4+ T cells from PBMCs. The origin of the receptors is a man younger than 30 in good health. Some clones in this sample may be carry-over from other donors' samples. Both conserved end residues are trimmed from each CDR3.

J | V | CDR3
TRBJ2-7 | TRBV5-1 | ASSLERGEQY
TRBJ2-3 | TRBV27 | ASRGHQFSDTQY
TRBJ1-5 | TRBV19 | ASSKTGDSNQPQH
TRBJ2-7 | TRBV9 | ASSAKSGSGEQY
TRBJ2-7 | TRBV14 | ASSPFGGVDQGEQY
TRBJ2-6 | TRBV6-4 | ASSDSPGSGANVLT
TRBJ1-2 | TRBV27 | ASTPWGIGVGNYGYT
TRBJ1-3 | TRBV7-2 | ASSKNRDGAGYTIY
TRBJ2-3 | TRBV5-4 | ASSFPAAQGDTQY
TRBJ2-1 | TRBV4-3 | ASSQREGRHNEQF
TRBJ1-4 | TRBV4-2 | ASSQPQGLINEKLF
TRBJ2-5 | TRBV6-1 | ASSGQGRGETQY
TRBJ2-3 | TRBV29-1 | SAGTSGSTDTQY
TRBJ2-3 | TRBV7-3 | ASSLTQGADTQY
TRBJ2-5 | TRBV5-4 | ASSDPRQGAQVGTQY
TRBJ2-3 | TRBV4-1 | ASSQLAGVPDTQY
TRBJ2-1 | TRBV29-1 | SVTSGGYNEQF
TRBJ1-1 | TRBV6-6 | ASTGRTDKNTEAF
TRBJ1-1 | TRBV7-8 | ASSYLATAGTEAF
TRBJ2-5 | TRBV11-2 | ASTNKAGGETQY
TRBJ2-4 | TRBV10-1 | ASSESRLAGAKNIQY
TRBJ2-1 | TRBV12-2 | ASRLASGRAPLYNEQF
TRBJ1-2 | TRBV4-2 | ASSQDRGVTLNGYT
TRBJ2-7 | TRBV15 | ATSREGAGVHEQY
TRBJ1-2 | TRBV2 | ASRVIYGYT
TRBJ2-7 | TRBV7-6 | ASSFSGVVNEQY
TRBJ2-1 | TRBV28 | ASSLGLTIHNEQF
TRBJ1-2 | TRBV28 | ASSLAKYGYT
TRBJ1-1 | TRBV19 | ASDAPGLTEAF
TRBJ2-7 | TRBV28 | ASTPRGFGEQY
TRBJ2-3 | TRBV10-3 | AISESGNTDTQY
TRBJ2-4 | TRBV5-4 | ASSPGVGQGLAKNIQY
TRBJ1-1 | TRBV6-1 | ATVRTTEAF
TRBJ2-1 | TRBV27 | ASSSPALKGQF
TRBJ1-1 | TRBV30 | AWQGNTEAF
TRBJ2-1 | TRBV6-6 | ASSYLSGNEQF
TRBJ2-7 | TRBV6-5 | ASSSPSGAAYEQY
TRBJ2-5 | TRBV7-2 | ASSLAGRLAGVETQY
TRBJ2-1 | TRBV9 | ASSVVGRESYNEQF
TRBJ1-2 | TRBV2 | ASNRGPNYGYT